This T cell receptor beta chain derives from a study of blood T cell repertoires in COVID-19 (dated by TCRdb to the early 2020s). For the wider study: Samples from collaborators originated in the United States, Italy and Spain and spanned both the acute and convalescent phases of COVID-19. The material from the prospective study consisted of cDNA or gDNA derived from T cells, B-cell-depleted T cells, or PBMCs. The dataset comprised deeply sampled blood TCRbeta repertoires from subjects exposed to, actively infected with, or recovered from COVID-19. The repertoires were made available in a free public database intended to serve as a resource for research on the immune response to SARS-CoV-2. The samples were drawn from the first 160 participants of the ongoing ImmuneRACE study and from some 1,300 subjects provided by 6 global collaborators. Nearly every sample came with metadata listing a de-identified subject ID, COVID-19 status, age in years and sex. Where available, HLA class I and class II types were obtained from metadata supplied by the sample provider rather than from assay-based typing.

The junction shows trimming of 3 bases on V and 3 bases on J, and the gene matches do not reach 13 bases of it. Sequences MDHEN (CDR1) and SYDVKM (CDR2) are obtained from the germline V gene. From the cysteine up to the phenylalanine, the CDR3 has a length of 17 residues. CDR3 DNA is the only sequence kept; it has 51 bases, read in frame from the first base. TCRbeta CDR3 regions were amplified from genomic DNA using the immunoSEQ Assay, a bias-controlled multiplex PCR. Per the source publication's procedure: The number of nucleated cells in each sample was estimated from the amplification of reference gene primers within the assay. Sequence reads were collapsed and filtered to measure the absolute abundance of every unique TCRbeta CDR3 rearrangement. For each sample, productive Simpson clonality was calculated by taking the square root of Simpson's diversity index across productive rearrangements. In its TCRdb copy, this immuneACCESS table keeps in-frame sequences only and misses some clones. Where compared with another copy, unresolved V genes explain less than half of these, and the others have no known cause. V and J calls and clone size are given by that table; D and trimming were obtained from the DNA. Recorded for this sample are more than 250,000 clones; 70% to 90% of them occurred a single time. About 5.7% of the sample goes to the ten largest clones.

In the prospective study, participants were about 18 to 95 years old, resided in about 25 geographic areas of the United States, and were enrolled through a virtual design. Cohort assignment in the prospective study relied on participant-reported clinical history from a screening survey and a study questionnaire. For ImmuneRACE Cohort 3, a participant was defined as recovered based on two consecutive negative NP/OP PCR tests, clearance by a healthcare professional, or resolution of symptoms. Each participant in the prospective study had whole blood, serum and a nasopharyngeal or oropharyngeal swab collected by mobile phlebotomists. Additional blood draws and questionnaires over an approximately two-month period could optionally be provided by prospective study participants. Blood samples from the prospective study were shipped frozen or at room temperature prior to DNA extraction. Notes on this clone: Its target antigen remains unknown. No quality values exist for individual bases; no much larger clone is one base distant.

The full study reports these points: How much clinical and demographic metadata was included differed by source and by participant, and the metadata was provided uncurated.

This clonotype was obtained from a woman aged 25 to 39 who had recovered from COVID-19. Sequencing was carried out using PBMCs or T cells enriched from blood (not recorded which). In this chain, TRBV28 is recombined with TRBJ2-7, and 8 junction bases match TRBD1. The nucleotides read TGTGCCAGCAGTTTCATTGGACAGGGACGTCCGCTCTACGAGCAGTACTTC. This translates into CASSFIGQGRPLYEQYF.